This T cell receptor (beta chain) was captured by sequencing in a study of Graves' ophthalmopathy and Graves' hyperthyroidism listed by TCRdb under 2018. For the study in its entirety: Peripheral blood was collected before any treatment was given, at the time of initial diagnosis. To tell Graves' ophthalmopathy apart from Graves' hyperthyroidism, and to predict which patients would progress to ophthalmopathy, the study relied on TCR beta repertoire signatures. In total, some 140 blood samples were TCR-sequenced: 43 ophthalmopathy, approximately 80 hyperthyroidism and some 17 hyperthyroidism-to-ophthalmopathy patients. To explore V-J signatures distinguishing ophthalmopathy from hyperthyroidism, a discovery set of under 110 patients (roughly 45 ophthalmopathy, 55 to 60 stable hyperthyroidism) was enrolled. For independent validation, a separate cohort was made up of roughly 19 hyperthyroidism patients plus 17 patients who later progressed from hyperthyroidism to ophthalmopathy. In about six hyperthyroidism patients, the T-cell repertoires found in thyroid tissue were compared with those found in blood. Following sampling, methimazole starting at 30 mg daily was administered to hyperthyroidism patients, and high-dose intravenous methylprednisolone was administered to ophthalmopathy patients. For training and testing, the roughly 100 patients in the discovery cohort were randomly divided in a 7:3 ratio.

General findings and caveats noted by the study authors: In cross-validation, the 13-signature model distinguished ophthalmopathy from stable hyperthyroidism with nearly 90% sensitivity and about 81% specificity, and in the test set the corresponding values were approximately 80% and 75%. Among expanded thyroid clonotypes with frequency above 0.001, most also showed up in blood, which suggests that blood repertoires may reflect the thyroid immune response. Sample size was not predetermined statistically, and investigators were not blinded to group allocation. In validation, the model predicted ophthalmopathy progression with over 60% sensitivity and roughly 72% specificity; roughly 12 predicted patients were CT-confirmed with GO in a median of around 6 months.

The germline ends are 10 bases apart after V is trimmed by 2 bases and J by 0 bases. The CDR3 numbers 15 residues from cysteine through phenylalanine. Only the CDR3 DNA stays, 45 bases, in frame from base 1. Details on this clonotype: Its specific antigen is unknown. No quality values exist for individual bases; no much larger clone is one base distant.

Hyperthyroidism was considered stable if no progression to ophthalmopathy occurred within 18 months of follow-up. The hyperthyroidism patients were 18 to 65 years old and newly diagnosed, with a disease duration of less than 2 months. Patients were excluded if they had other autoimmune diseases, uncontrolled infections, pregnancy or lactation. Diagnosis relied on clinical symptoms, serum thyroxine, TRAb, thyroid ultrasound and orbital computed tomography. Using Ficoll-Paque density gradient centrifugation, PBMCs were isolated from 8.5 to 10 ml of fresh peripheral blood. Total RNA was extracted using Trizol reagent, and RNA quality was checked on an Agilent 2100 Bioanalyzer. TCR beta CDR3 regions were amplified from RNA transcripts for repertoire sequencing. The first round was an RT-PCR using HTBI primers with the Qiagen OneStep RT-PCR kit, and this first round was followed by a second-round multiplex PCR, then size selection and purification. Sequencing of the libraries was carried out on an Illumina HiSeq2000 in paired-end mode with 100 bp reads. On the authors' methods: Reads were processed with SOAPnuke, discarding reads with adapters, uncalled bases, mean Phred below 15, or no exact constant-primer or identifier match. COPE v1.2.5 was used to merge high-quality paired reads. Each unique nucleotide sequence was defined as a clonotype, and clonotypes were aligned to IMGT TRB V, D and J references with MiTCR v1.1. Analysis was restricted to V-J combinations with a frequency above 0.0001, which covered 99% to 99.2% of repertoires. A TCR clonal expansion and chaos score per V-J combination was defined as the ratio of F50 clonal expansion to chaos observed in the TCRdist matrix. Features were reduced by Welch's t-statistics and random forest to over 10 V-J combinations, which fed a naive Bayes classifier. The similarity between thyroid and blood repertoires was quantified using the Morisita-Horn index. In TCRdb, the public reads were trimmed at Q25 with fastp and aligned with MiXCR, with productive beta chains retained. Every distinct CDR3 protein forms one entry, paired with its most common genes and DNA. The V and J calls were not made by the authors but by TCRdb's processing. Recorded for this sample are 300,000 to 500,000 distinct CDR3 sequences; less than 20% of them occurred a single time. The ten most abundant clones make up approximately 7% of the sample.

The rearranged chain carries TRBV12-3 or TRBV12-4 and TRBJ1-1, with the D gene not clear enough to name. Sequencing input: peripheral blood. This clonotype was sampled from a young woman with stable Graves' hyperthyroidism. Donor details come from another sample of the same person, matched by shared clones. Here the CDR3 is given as CASSLYGNLNTEAFF. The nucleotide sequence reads TGTGCCAGCAGTTTATATGGAAACTTGAACACTGAAGCTTTCTTT.